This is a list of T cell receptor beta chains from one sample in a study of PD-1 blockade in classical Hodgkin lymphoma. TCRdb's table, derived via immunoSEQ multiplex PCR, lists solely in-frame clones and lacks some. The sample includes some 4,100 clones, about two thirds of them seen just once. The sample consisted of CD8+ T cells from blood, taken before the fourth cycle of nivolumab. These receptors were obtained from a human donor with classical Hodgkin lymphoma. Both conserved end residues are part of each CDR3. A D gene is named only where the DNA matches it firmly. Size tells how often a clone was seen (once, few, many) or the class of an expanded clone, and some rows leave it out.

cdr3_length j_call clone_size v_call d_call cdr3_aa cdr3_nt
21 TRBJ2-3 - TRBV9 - CASSHPTFGRGTSYRTDTQYF TGTGCCAGCAGCCACCCCACCTTTGGTAGGGGAACCTCCTATCGCACAGATACGCAGTATTTT
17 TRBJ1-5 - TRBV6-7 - CASSPWLFRGPNQPQHF TGTGCCAGCAGCCCCTGGTTGTTCAGGGGCCCTAATCAGCCCCAGCATTTT
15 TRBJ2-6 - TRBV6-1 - CASSERDSGANVLTF TGTGCCAGCAGTGAACGGGACTCTGGGGCCAACGTCCTGACTTTC
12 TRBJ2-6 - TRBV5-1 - CASSSGANVLTF TGCGCCAGCAGCTCTGGGGCCAACGTCCTGACTTTC
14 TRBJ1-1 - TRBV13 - CASSLGQGNTEAFF TGTGCCAGCAGCTTAGGTCAGGGGAACACTGAAGCTTTCTTT
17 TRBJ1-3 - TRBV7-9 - CASSQERQASSGNTIYF TGCGCCAGCAGCCAAGAGCGACAGGCGAGCTCTGGAAACACCATATATTTT
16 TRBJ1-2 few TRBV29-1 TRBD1 CSVLLMTGRGDYGYTF TGCAGCGTCTTACTGATGACAGGGCGAGGGGACTATGGCTACACCTTC
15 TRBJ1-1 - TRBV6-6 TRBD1 CASSGLVEDRNEAFF TGTGCCAGCAGTGGTTTGGTGGAGGACAGGAATGAAGCTTTCTTT
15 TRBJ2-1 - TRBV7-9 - CASSFSETTYNEQFF TGTGCCAGCAGCTTTTCCGAGACTACCTACAATGAGCAGTTCTTC
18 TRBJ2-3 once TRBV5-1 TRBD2 CASSLGLAGVWVTDTQYF TGCGCCAGCAGCTTGGGGCTAGCGGGAGTGTGGGTCACAGATACGCAGTATTTT
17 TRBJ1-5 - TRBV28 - CASSFLVSANSNQPQHF TGTGCCAGCAGTTTTTTGGTCAGTGCAAATAGCAATCAGCCCCAGCATTTT
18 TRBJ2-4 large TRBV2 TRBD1 CASRVDRGPSRAKNIQYF TGTGCCAGCAGAGTGGACAGGGGGCCGTCGCGAGCCAAAAACATTCAGTACTTC
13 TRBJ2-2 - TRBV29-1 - CSVDIANTGELFF TGCAGCGTTGACATCGCGAACACCGGGGAGCTGTTTTTT
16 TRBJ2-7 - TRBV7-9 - CASSPPRPGQNYEQYF TGTGCCAGCAGCCCACCGCGTCCGGGACAAAACTACGAGCAGTACTTC
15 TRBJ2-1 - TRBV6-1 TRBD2 CASSEGLAGSNEQFF TGTGCCAGCAGTGAAGGACTAGCGGGGTCGAATGAGCAGTTCTTC
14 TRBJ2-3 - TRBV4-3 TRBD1 CASSPDRGIDTQYF TGCGCCAGCAGCCCAGACAGGGGTATAGATACGCAGTATTTT
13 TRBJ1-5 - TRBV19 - CASSMTANQPQHF TGTGCCAGTAGTATGACGGCCAATCAGCCCCAGCATTTT
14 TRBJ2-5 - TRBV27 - CASSFQGYQETQYF TGTGCCAGCAGTTTCCAGGGGTACCAAGAGACCCAGTACTTC
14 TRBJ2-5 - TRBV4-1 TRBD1 CASSQETGRETQYF TGCGCCAGCAGCCAAGAGACAGGGAGAGAGACCCAGTACTTC
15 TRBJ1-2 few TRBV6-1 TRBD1 CASSFSQGVSYGYTF TGTGCCAGCAGTTTTTCCCAGGGGGTTTCCTATGGCTACACCTTC
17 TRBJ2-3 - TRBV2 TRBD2 CASSDFASGGPTDTQYF TGTGCCAGCAGTGACTTCGCTAGCGGGGGGCCAACAGATACGCAGTATTTT
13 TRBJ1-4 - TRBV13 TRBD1 CASSSHQGARLFF TGTGCCAGCAGCTCCCACCAGGGGGCAAGACTGTTTTTT
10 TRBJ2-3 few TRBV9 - CASSGGDTAF TGTGCCAGCAGCGGGGGGGACACCGCTTTT
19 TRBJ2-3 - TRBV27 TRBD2 CASSLSKGLAGGPPDTQYF TGTGCCAGCAGTTTATCGAAGGGACTAGCGGGAGGGCCTCCAGATACGCAGTATTTT
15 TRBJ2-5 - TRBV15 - CATSRDLQGTETQYF TGTGCCACCAGCAGAGATCTCCAGGGGACAGAGACCCAGTACTTC
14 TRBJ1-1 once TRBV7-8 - CASSLAAGNTEAFF TGTGCCAGCAGCTTAGCGGCGGGGAACACTGAAGCTTTCTTT
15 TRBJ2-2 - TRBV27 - CASSPRRSPTGELFF TGTGCCAGCAGCCCCAGGCGCTCACCAACCGGGGAGCTGTTTTTT
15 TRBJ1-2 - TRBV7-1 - CASIEGLEGGNGYTF TGTGCCAGCATTGAAGGTCTCGAGGGTGGCAATGGCTACACCTTC
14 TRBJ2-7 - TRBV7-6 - CASSLLGSSYEQYF TGTGCCAGCAGCTTACTGGGGAGCTCCTACGAGCAGTACTTC
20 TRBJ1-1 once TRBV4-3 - CASSQDCRCQGHGPNTEAFF TGCGCCAGCAGCCAAGACTGCCGCTGTCAGGGACACGGACCGAACACTGAAGCTTTCTTT
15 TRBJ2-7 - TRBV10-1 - CASSEDWSSPYEQYF TGCGCCAGCAGTGAGGACTGGAGTTCGCCCTACGAGCAGTACTTC
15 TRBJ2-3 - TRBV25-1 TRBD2 CASSTRSTSGDTQYF TGTGCCAGCAGTACCCGATCGACTAGCGGAGATACGCAGTATTTT
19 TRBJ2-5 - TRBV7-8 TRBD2 CASSLPRGLAGGSQETQYF TGTGCCAGCAGCTTACCGAGGGGACTAGCGGGAGGTTCCCAAGAGACCCAGTACTTC
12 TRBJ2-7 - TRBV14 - CASSWGSYEQYF TGTGCCAGCAGTTGGGGGTCCTACGAGCAGTACTTC
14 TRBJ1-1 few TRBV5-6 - CASSLWPGNREAFF TGTGCCAGCAGCTTGTGGCCGGGGAATCGTGAAGCTTTCTTT
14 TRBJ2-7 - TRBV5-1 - CASSLGEGGYEQYF TGCGCCAGCAGCTTGGGGGAAGGAGGCTACGAGCAGTACTTC
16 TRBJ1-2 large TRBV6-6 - CASSQEDRPLGEGYTF TGTGCCAGCAGCCAAGAGGACAGACCCTTGGGCGAAGGCTACACCTTC
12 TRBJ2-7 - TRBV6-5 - CASSFEGNEQYF TGTGCCAGCAGTTTCGAGGGGAACGAGCAGTACTTC
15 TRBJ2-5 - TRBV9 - CASSVTSANLETQYF TGTGCCAGCAGCGTGACCAGCGCCAATTTAGAGACCCAGTACTTC
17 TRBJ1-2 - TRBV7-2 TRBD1 CASSLLIVQGLFYGYTF TGTGCCAGCAGCCTACTGATTGTACAGGGGCTATTCTATGGCTACACCTTC
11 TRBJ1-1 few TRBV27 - CATGRDTEAFF TGTGCCACCGGCCGGGACACTGAAGCTTTCTTT
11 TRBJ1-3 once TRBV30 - CAWSSGNTIYF TGTGCCTGGAGCTCTGGAAACACCATATATTTT
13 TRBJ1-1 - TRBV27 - CASSLMRNTEAFF TGTGCCAGCAGTCTTATGAGGAACACTGAAGCTTTCTTT
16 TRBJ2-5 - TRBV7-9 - CASSSLVPATQETQYF TGTGCCAGCAGCTCCCTTGTCCCGGCGACCCAAGAGACCCAGTACTTC
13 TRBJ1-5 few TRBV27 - CASSLKGNQPQHF TGTGCCAGCAGTCTAAAAGGGAATCAGCCCCAGCATTTT
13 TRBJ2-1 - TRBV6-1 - CASGGVRYNEQFF TGTGCCAGCGGCGGGGTCCGCTACAATGAGCAGTTCTTC
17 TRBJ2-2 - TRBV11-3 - CASSYSAWPLNTGELFF TGTGCCAGCAGCTACTCGGCGTGGCCCTTGAACACCGGGGAGCTGTTTTTT
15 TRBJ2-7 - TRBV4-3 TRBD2 CASSQDKGLSYEQYF TGCGCCAGCAGCCAAGATAAGGGACTATCCTACGAGCAGTACTTC
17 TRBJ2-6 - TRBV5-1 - CASSLVAAGSGANVLTF TGCGCCAGCAGCTTGGTGGCGGCGGGGTCTGGGGCCAACGTCCTGACTTTC
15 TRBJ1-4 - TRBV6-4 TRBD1 CASSDGQGSPEKLFF TGTGCCAGCAGTGACGGACAGGGTAGTCCTGAAAAACTGTTTTTT
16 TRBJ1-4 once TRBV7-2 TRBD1 CASSLAPGGSKEKLFF TGTGCCAGCAGCTTAGCCCCAGGGGGCAGTAAGGAAAAACTGTTTTTT
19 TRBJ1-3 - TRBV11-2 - CASSSPRGTDKGSGNTIYF TGTGCCAGCAGCTCCCCTAGGGGTACAGACAAGGGCTCTGGAAACACCATATATTTT
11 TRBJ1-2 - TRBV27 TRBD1 CAASGGRGYTF TGTGCCGCATCAGGGGGCCGGGGCTACACCTTC
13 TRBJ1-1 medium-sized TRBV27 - CASFPGRNTEAFF TGTGCCAGCTTTCCGGGACGGAACACTGAAGCTTTCTTT
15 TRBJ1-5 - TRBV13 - CASSLGRGSNQPQHF TGTGCCAGCAGCTTGGGACGGGGAAGCAATCAGCCCCAGCATTTT